These T cell receptor beta chains were read from a single sample in a study of cytomegalovirus exposure and HLA in healthy donors. The protocol was immunoSEQ multiplex PCR, while the TCRdb copy is restricted to in-frame clones and leaves out a portion. The sample yields approximately 140,000 clones, 73% seen once. The sequenced material came from PBMCs. The receptors were sampled from a woman between 18 and 29 years old in good health and CMV-seronegative. Both conserved end residues are part of each CDR3. D genes are given only for firm matches. Not all rows give a size; the values are once, few, many and, for expanded clones, a class.

d_gene: -; abundance: -; j_gene: TRBJ1-2; len: 13; v_gene: TRBV19; CDR3aa: CASSSGGYYGYTF; CDR3nt: TGTGCCAGTAGTAGTGGGGGCTACTATGGCTACACCTTC
d_gene: -; abundance: once; j_gene: TRBJ2-7; len: 13; v_gene: TRBV28; CDR3aa: CASSLSGYDEQYF; CDR3nt: TGTGCCAGCAGTTTATCGGGGTACGACGAGCAGTACTTC
d_gene: TRBD2; abundance: -; j_gene: TRBJ2-1; len: 16; v_gene: TRBV11-2; CDR3aa: CASSLSAGLAGSEQFF; CDR3nt: TGTGCCAGCAGCTTATCAGCCGGACTAGCGGGTTCCGAGCAGTTCTTC
d_gene: -; abundance: -; j_gene: TRBJ2-3; len: 11; v_gene: TRBV29-1; CDR3aa: CSVFVTDTQYF; CDR3nt: TGCAGCGTTTTCGTCACAGATACGCAGTATTTT
d_gene: -; abundance: few; j_gene: TRBJ2-3; len: 14; v_gene: TRBV6-4; CDR3aa: CASSDTTNTDTQYF; CDR3nt: TGTGCCAGCAGTGACACGACAAACACAGATACGCAGTATTTT
d_gene: -; abundance: few; j_gene: TRBJ2-2; len: 11; v_gene: TRBV20-1; CDR3aa: CSARQFGELFF; CDR3nt: TGCAGTGCTAGACAGTTCGGGGAGCTGTTTTTT
d_gene: -; abundance: -; j_gene: TRBJ1-1; len: 15; v_gene: TRBV7-9; CDR3aa: CASTPPWGRNTEAFF; CDR3nt: TGTGCCAGCACTCCTCCCTGGGGCAGGAACACTGAAGCTTTCTTT
d_gene: -; abundance: -; j_gene: TRBJ1-6; len: 15; v_gene: TRBV2; CDR3aa: CASSEDKGGNSPLHF; CDR3nt: TGTGCCAGCAGTGAAGATAAGGGAGGAAATTCACCCCTCCACTTT
d_gene: -; abundance: -; j_gene: TRBJ1-3; len: 12; v_gene: TRBV19; CDR3aa: CASSTIGNTIYF; CDR3nt: TGTGCCAGTAGTACAATTGGAAACACCATATATTTT
d_gene: -; abundance: -; j_gene: TRBJ1-6; len: 15; v_gene: TRBV7-9; CDR3aa: CASSFPGSYNSPLHF; CDR3nt: TGTGCCAGCAGCTTCCCAGGGTCCTATAATTCACCCCTCCACTTT
d_gene: -; abundance: -; j_gene: TRBJ1-1; len: 16; v_gene: TRBV18; CDR3aa: CASSRRQSWEGTEAFF; CDR3nt: TGTGCCAGCTCCCGGAGACAGTCTTGGGAGGGCACTGAAGCTTTCTTT
d_gene: -; abundance: few; j_gene: TRBJ1-2; len: 13; v_gene: TRBV7-8; CDR3aa: CASSLDPIYGYTF; CDR3nt: TGTGCCAGCAGCTTAGATCCCATCTATGGCTACACCTTC
d_gene: TRBD2; abundance: -; j_gene: TRBJ2-1; len: 17; v_gene: TRBV19; CDR3aa: CASSIDFRLAGYNEQFF; CDR3nt: TGTGCCAGTAGTATAGATTTTCGGCTAGCGGGTTACAATGAGCAGTTCTTC
d_gene: TRBD1; abundance: -; j_gene: TRBJ1-2; len: 18; v_gene: TRBV6-4; CDR3aa: CASRLPGQRTLGNYGYTF; CDR3nt: TGTGCCAGCAGATTACCGGGACAGAGAACCTTGGGCAACTATGGCTACACCTTC
d_gene: TRBD1; abundance: -; j_gene: TRBJ2-7; len: 14; v_gene: TRBV6-1; CDR3aa: CASSPDRRSYEQYF; CDR3nt: TGTGCCAGCAGCCCGGACAGGCGATCCTACGAGCAGTACTTC
d_gene: TRBD2; abundance: -; j_gene: TRBJ2-1; len: 15; v_gene: TRBV9; CDR3aa: CASTSSGNSYNEQFF; CDR3nt: TGTGCCAGCACCTCTAGCGGAAACTCCTACAATGAGCAGTTCTTC
d_gene: TRBD1; abundance: -; j_gene: TRBJ1-2; len: 13; v_gene: TRBV2; CDR3aa: CASSEAGGGGYTF; CDR3nt: TGTGCCAGCAGTGAGGCAGGGGGAGGCGGCTACACCTTC
d_gene: TRBD1; abundance: -; j_gene: TRBJ2-5; len: 12; v_gene: TRBV27; CDR3aa: CASSYRGETQYF; CDR3nt: TGTGCCAGCAGCTACAGGGGGGAGACCCAGTACTTC
d_gene: TRBD1; abundance: -; j_gene: TRBJ2-1; len: 15; v_gene: TRBV7-7; CDR3aa: CASSQGTGGHNEQFF; CDR3nt: TGTGCTAGCAGCCAAGGGACAGGGGGACACAATGAGCAGTTCTTC
d_gene: TRBD1; abundance: -; j_gene: TRBJ1-6; len: 14; v_gene: TRBV18; CDR3aa: CASSLRDSDSPLHF; CDR3nt: TGTGCCAGCTCACTCCGGGACAGCGATTCACCCCTCCACTTT
d_gene: TRBD2; abundance: -; j_gene: TRBJ2-1; len: 17; v_gene: TRBV9; CDR3aa: CASSIGTSGRSYNEQFF; CDR3nt: TGTGCCAGCAGCATCGGGACTAGCGGGAGATCCTACAATGAGCAGTTCTTC
d_gene: TRBD1; abundance: few; j_gene: TRBJ2-7; len: 14; v_gene: TRBV5-1; CDR3aa: CASSLWQGAYEQYF; CDR3nt: TGCGCCAGCAGCTTGTGGCAGGGGGCCTACGAGCAGTACTTC
d_gene: -; abundance: -; j_gene: TRBJ1-2; len: 14; v_gene: TRBV18; CDR3aa: CASSPGGTQSGYTF; CDR3nt: TGTGCCAGCTCACCAGGAGGAACACAGAGTGGCTACACCTTC
d_gene: -; abundance: -; j_gene: TRBJ1-5; len: 14; v_gene: TRBV18; CDR3aa: CASSPRTDNQPQHF; CDR3nt: TGTGCCAGCTCACCCAGGACAGACAATCAGCCCCAGCATTTT
d_gene: -; abundance: few; j_gene: TRBJ2-1; len: 17; v_gene: TRBV27; CDR3aa: CASRSQRGHPTYNEQFF; CDR3nt: TGTGCCAGCAGATCCCAACGGGGACACCCCACCTACAATGAGCAGTTCTTC
d_gene: -; abundance: once; j_gene: TRBJ1-4; len: 15; v_gene: TRBV6-6; CDR3aa: CASSYIRGPNEKLFF; CDR3nt: TGTGCCAGCAGTTACATCAGGGGCCCTAATGAAAAACTGTTTTTT
d_gene: -; abundance: -; j_gene: TRBJ2-3; len: 16; v_gene: TRBV7-2; CDR3aa: CASSYRDSRGSDTQYF; CDR3nt: TGCGCCAGCAGCTACCGGGACTCGCGAGGGTCAGATACGCAGTATTTT
d_gene: -; abundance: -; j_gene: TRBJ2-4; len: 14; v_gene: TRBV7-2; CDR3aa: CASSTGDSKNIQYF; CDR3nt: TGTGCCAGCAGCACCGGGGATTCCAAAAACATTCAGTACTTC
d_gene: TRBD1; abundance: -; j_gene: TRBJ1-4; len: 12; v_gene: TRBV30; CDR3aa: CAWRQGNEKLFF; CDR3nt: TGTGCCTGGAGACAGGGGAATGAAAAACTGTTTTTT
d_gene: -; abundance: -; j_gene: TRBJ2-3; len: 16; v_gene: TRBV9; CDR3aa: CASSVFSGRTRDTQYF; CDR3nt: TGTGCCAGCAGCGTATTCTCAGGGCGGACGCGTGATACGCAGTATTTT
d_gene: -; abundance: -; j_gene: TRBJ2-7; len: 14; v_gene: TRBV19; CDR3aa: CASSSSGRSYEQYF; CDR3nt: TGTGCCAGTAGCTCCTCAGGGAGGTCCTACGAGCAGTACTTC
d_gene: -; abundance: -; j_gene: TRBJ1-1; len: 14; v_gene: TRBV6-5; CDR3aa: CASRLSRENTEAFF; CDR3nt: TGTGCCAGCAGACTCTCCAGGGAGAACACTGAAGCTTTCTTT
d_gene: TRBD2; abundance: -; j_gene: TRBJ2-7; len: 15; v_gene: TRBV4-2; CDR3aa: CASSNEGGGMCEQYF; CDR3nt: TGTGCCAGCTCCAACGAGGGCGGGGGAATGTGCGAGCAGTACTTC
d_gene: TRBD2; abundance: -; j_gene: TRBJ2-1; len: 13; v_gene: TRBV2; CDR3aa: CASSREGRNEQLF; CDR3nt: TGTGCCAGCAGTCGGGAGGGCCGGAATGAGCAGCTCTTC
d_gene: TRBD1; abundance: -; j_gene: TRBJ2-3; len: 22; v_gene: TRBV5-1; CDR3aa: CASSLGTGWGLHPNFSTDTQYF; CDR3nt: TGCGCCAGCAGCTTGGGGACAGGGTGGGGACTCCACCCAAATTTTAGCACAGATACGCAGTATTTT
d_gene: -; abundance: -; j_gene: TRBJ2-1; len: 10; v_gene: TRBV2; CDR3aa: CASVRDGLLF; CDR3nt: TGTGCCAGTGTGCGGGACGGACTCCTCTTC
d_gene: TRBD2; abundance: -; j_gene: TRBJ2-3; len: 18; v_gene: TRBV28; CDR3aa: CASSSGNLAGGLGDTQYF; CDR3nt: TGTGCCAGCAGTTCAGGGAATCTAGCGGGGGGACTGGGAGATACGCAGTATTTT
d_gene: -; abundance: -; j_gene: TRBJ1-3; len: 15; v_gene: TRBV7-9; CDR3aa: CASSLGEVAGNTIYF; CDR3nt: TGTGCCAGCAGCTTAGGAGAGGTGGCTGGAAACACCATATATTTT
d_gene: TRBD1; abundance: -; j_gene: TRBJ1-1; len: 16; v_gene: TRBV7-2; CDR3aa: CASSLAWGQGNTEAFF; CDR3nt: TGTGCCAGCAGCTTAGCCTGGGGACAGGGGAACACTGAAGCTTTCTTT
d_gene: -; abundance: -; j_gene: TRBJ2-2; len: 12; v_gene: TRBV19; CDR3aa: CASSTSTGELFF; CDR3nt: TGTGCCAGTAGTACCTCCACCGGGGAGCTGTTTTTT